This T cell receptor beta chain was captured in a study of shared clonotypes between healthy human individuals. Authors' analysis steps: As immunoSEQ supplied junction-only sequences (without quality scores), filtering differed. Data came from immunoSEQ multiplex PCR; TCRdb stores just in-frame clones and leaves some out. The V and J calls and clone size come from that table; D and trimming were worked out from the DNA. The data contain some 2 million clones, 85% to 95% of them singletons. J was trimmed by 2 bases and V by 3 bases; bases with no gene match: 1. Germline CDR1 reads SEHNR; CDR2 reads FQNEAQ (reference sequence). CDR3 length: 15 amino acids. Only Caucasian adults living in Nashville, Tennessee served as donors. Study-level points and caveats: Deeper or shallower sequencing was expected to change how clonotypes are shared among donors. A small donor pool kept down the genetic and exposure-history diversity that was represented.

For this clone: What it binds is unknown.

Sequencing was performed on naive CD4+ T cells sorted from blood. Specified subset: CD45RA+ positively selected. The chain is built from TRBV7-9 and TRBJ1-3, with 10 bases matching TRBD1. This clonotype was obtained from a man aged 18 to 30 in good health. CDR3 sequence reads: CASSFGTGAGNTIYF. CDR3 in DNA: TGTGCCAGCAGCTTCGGGACAGGGGCTGGAAACACCATATATTTT.